A single sample gave rise to the 25 T cell receptor beta chains below, sequenced in a study of blood T cells in healthy people across ages. Primers used in a second PCR of roughly 7 to 12 cycles were a sample-barcoded 5' primer and a J-beta primer mix. From the 5' RACE reads, TCRdb called clonotypes with MiXCR, one entry per CDR3 protein. The table shows under 2 million distinct CDR3 sequences, with 34% occurring only once. The source material was blood. The receptors here all came from a woman in her twenties or thirties in good health.

The sample holds a few counts of this clonotype. The V gene is TRBV5-5, the J gene TRBJ2-7; no clear D gene. The CDR3 sequence is 13 residues long. V lost 3 bases and J lost 3, with 10 bases in between. The germline V gene has CDR1 SGHKS and CDR2 YYEKEE (reference sequence). The CDR3 region is CASSSPTSYEQYF. The DNA of the CDR3 is TGTGCCAGCAGCTCCCCTACAAGCTACGAGCAGTACTTC.

This clonotype was seen only a few times. The chain combines TRBV6-6 with TRBJ2-1; TRBD1 matches at 7 bases. This CDR3 spans 13 amino acids. V lost 5 bases to trimming and J lost 6 bases; unmatched junction nucleotides: 4. Germline CDR1 is MNHNY and CDR2 is SVGAGI (reference sequence). DNA of the CDR3: TGTGCCAGCAGTCCCAGGGACAGCAATGAGCAGTTCTTC. As protein: CASSPRDSNEQFF.

The chain combines TRBV4-1 with TRBJ1-5, with D hard to call. V dropped 0 bases and J dropped 4 bases, with 4 bases sitting between them. CDR1 is MGHRA, CDR2 YSYEKL, per germline. The CDR3 consists of 13 residues. The CDR3 is CASSQDYNQPQHF. As DNA, the CDR3 is TGCGCCAGCAGCCAAGATTATAATCAGCCCCAGCATTTT.

The rearrangement uses TRBV4-2 and TRBJ2-6; 12 bases align to TRBD1. Germline CDR1 is LGHNA and CDR2 is YNFKEQ. The CDR3 has 17 residues. Trimming took 6 bases from V and 1 from J; bases not matched to a gene: 4. In nucleotides, the CDR3 is TGTGCCAGCAGAACGGGACAGGGGGCTTCTGGGGCCAACGTCCTGACTTTC. It yields the protein CASRTGQGASGANVLTF.

The chain is built from TRBV28 and TRBJ2-1, with D possibly being TRBD2 (6 bases). V was shortened by 7 bases and J by 3 bases, with 10 bases between the two germline ends. The germline V gene encodes CDR1 MDHEN and CDR2 SYDVKM. The CDR3 is 13 amino acids. CDR3: CASKLAFYNEQFF. DNA of the CDR3: TGTGCCAGCAAACTAGCTTTCTACAATGAGCAGTTCTTC. Together with reference TRBV28 and TRBJ2-1, the CDR3 gives the full variable domain: DVKVTQSSRYLVKRTGEKVFLECVQDMDHENMFWYRQDPGLGLRLIYFSYDVKMKEKGDIPEGYSVSREKKERFSLILESASTNQTSMYLCASKLAFYNEQFFGPGTRLTVL.

This clonotype was picked up a small number of times. One junction end does not reproduce the germline sequence, and a read error may be involved. The chain employs TRBV7-9 and TRBJ2-5; D could derive from TRBD1 or TRBD2 (5 bases each). The CDR3 is 11 amino acids. Looked up from germline, CDR1 is SEHNR and CDR2 is FQNEAQ (reference sequence). The CDR3 region is CASSQGETKYF. CDR3 coding DNA: TGTGCCAGTAGCCAGGGAGAGACCAAGTACTTC.

The chain recombines TRBV9 with TRBJ2-1, with D maybe TRBD2 (5 bases). The germline gives CDR1 SGDLS, CDR2 YYNGEE. Trimming pared 6 bases from V and 1 base from J, leaving 11 bases between. This CDR3 has 14 amino acids. The CDR3 DNA reads TGTGCCAGCACCCCATTAGCGTCCTACAATGAGCAGTTCTTC. Translating it yields CASTPLASYNEQFF.

The CDR3 nucleotides read TGTGCCAGCACCCTAACTAGCGGGAGTAATGAGCAGTTCTTC. Translation: CASTLTSGSNEQFF. The J gene is TRBJ2-1, the V gene TRBV27, with 11 bases aligning to TRBD2. Trimming at V came to 7 bases and at J to 7 bases, leaving 6 bases not matched to a gene. Germline V gene lookup returns CDR1 MNHEY and CDR2 SMNVEV (reference sequence). This CDR3 contains 14 residues.

This chain links TRBV7-9 with TRBJ1-2; the D is unclear. This CDR3 is built from 16 residues. With 5 bases removed from V and 2 bases from J, the gap between germline ends came to 18 bases. Germline V lookup: CDR1 SEHNR, CDR2 FQNEAQ (reference sequence). The CDR3 nucleotides are TGTGCCAGCAGCCTGGGAAATGGAGGAGGGAACTATGGCTACACCTTC. Its translation: CASSLGNGGGNYGYTF.

This rearrangement joins TRBV11-2 to TRBJ2-4, with a weak D call TRBD2 (6 bases). The J call may be mistaken, given a closer DNA end match to TRBJ2-7. This CDR3 spans 15 amino acids. Germline CDR1 and CDR2: SGHAT and FQNNGV. CDR3 nucleotides: TGTGCCAGCAGCTTACGGACTACGGCAGCCTACGAGCAGTACTTC. Its protein is CASSLRTTAAYEQYF.

This clonotype was observed a single time. This chain joins TRBV5-6 and TRBJ2-3; 14 bases align to TRBD2. J was trimmed by 6 bases and V by 4 bases; bases with no gene match: 10. CDR3 size: 17 residues. The germline CDR1 and CDR2 sequences are SGHDT and YYEEEE. CDR3 protein: CASSTLTSGGAYDTQYF. CDR3 sequence (DNA): TGTGCCAGCAGCACTTTGACTAGCGGGGGGGCGTACGATACGCAGTATTTT.

The chain recombines TRBV7-3 with TRBJ2-3; the D gene is possibly TRBD1 (7 bases). Trimming pared 11 bases from V and 2 bases from J, leaving 17 bases between. CDR3 size: 14 residues. Germline CDR1 is SGHTA and CDR2 is FQGTGA. Here the CDR3 DNA reads TGTGCCTCACGGAGGGACAGAGACACAGATACGCAGTATTTT. Translating gives CASRRDRDTDTQYF.

The chain carries TRBV7-3 and TRBJ2-2, with D unresolved. This CDR3 has 14 residues. Germline V gives CDR1 SGHTA, CDR2 FQGTGA. The germline V and J ends were trimmed by 6 bases and 3 bases, with 11 bases remaining between them. CDR3 residues: CASSLLPDTGELFF. CDR3 nucleotides: TGTGCCAGCAGTCTCCTGCCAGACACCGGGGAGCTGTTTTTT.

The V gene is TRBV7-6, the J gene TRBJ2-1; D ambiguous. Germline V gene sequence: CDR1 SGHVS, CDR2 FNYEAQ. The CDR3 is made up of 16 amino acids. V gave up 3 bases and J gave up 0 bases, with 12 bases separating them. CDR3: CASSFDISSSYNEQFF. For the CDR3, the DNA is TGTGCCAGCAGCTTTGATATTTCGAGCTCCTACAATGAGCAGTTCTTC. Together with reference TRBV7-6 and TRBJ2-1, the CDR3 gives the full variable domain: GAGVSQSPRYKVTKRGQDVALRCDPISGHVSLYWYRQALGQGPEFLTYFNYEAQQDKSGLPNDRFSAERPEGSISTLTIQRTEQRDSAMYRCASSFDISSSYNEQFFGPGTRLTVL.

The V call is TRBV7-3, the J call TRBJ1-1, with D perhaps matching TRBD1 (5 bases). Germline V lookup: CDR1 SGHTA, CDR2 FQGTGA. This CDR3 has 14 amino acids. V dropped 6 bases and J dropped 4 bases, with 15 bases sitting between them. As DNA, the CDR3 is TGTGCCAGCAGTTCAACGGGACCTGGCACTGAAGCTTTCTTT. This sequence encodes CASSSTGPGTEAFF.

The J gene is TRBJ2-1, the V gene TRBV5-1; D may be TRBD1 (5 bases). The V gene's germline CDR1 is SGHRS and CDR2 YFSETQ. Trimming removed 0 bases from V and 0 bases from J, with 19 bases in between. The CDR3 is made up of 19 amino acids. The CDR3 DNA follows: TGCGCCAGCAGCTTGGGGTTTTTTAGGGGTAAGAGCTCCTACAATGAGCAGTTCTTC. Amino acid sequence: CASSLGFFRGKSSYNEQFF.

The J gene is TRBJ2-1, the V gene TRBV20-1; TRBD2 aligns across 9 bases. V was pared by 5 bases and J by 9 bases, with 8 bases of the junction left unmatched. The CDR3 spans 13 residues. Germline loops: CDR1 DFQATT, CDR2 SNEGSKA (reference sequence). CDR3 amino acids: CSAEAGAGGEQFF. The CDR3 region has the DNA TGCAGTGCTGAAGCGGGAGCGGGGGGTGAGCAGTTCTTC.

This clonotype showed up many times. V usage is TRBV29-1 and J usage is TRBJ2-5; D is undetermined. CDR3 size: 13 residues. The germline V gene has CDR1 SQVTM and CDR2 ANQGSEA. Trimming removed 4 bases at V and 5 bases at J, with 14 bases between. The CDR3 bases are TGCAGCGTTGTGCTAGGTGGCGTGGAGACCCAGTACTTC. This encodes CSVVLGGVETQYF. The full variable domain, in which reference TRBV29-1 and TRBJ2-5 provide the parts outside the CDR3, is SAVISQKPSRDICQRGTSLTIQCQVDSQVTMMFWYRQQPGQSLTLIATANQGSEATYESGFVIDKFPISRPNLTFSTLTVSNMSPEDSSIYLCSVVLGGVETQYFGPGTRLLVL.

The rearrangement links TRBV2 to TRBJ2-5; the match to TRBD1 covers 12 bases. The CDR3 has 14 amino acids. The V segment lost 8 bases and the J segment 2 bases; nucleotides outside the gene matches: 3. Germline CDR1 is SNHLY and CDR2 is FYNNEI. For the CDR3, the DNA is TGTGCCAGCGGGGACAGGGGGCGGCAAGAGACCCAGTACTTC. It codes for CASGDRGRQETQYF.

In this sample, this clonotype turned up many times. V and J are TRBV7-6 and TRBJ1-5; D is perhaps TRBD1 (6 bases). Trimming shortened V by 4 bases and J by 7 bases, and 17 bases separated the two germline ends. Germline V lookup: CDR1 SGHVS, CDR2 FNYEAQ. CDR3 length equals 15 residues. The CDR3 here is CASSSQPGADQPQHF. The DNA for the CDR3 is TGTGCCAGCAGCTCCCAGCCAGGGGCCGACCAGCCCCAGCATTTT.

This clonotype was seen ten or more times. J is TRBJ2-7 and V is TRBV29-1; 7 nucleotides line up with TRBD1. Germline V gene lookup returns CDR1 SQVTM and CDR2 ANQGSEA. The ends lost 7 bases at V and 1 base at J; junction bases unmatched: 10. CDR3 size: 14 residues. CDR3 sequence (DNA): TGCAGCGGGGTTCGGACAGGACCATCCTACGAGCAGTACTTC. Its protein product is CSGVRTGPSYEQYF.

This clonotype was picked up a small number of times. This chain uses TRBV3-1 with TRBJ2-3, with unresolved D. The germline V and J ends were trimmed by 7 bases and 8 bases, with 16 bases remaining between them. Germline CDR1 LGHDT, CDR2 YNNKEL (reference sequence). The CDR3 runs 13 residues. DNA for the CDR3: TGTGCCAGCACCCTTAGCAGCCGTGGTACGCAGTATTTT. Translation gives CASTLSSRGTQYF.

The chain has TRBV30 and TRBJ2-2; D might be TRBD2 (7 bases). This CDR3 region has 14 residues. Trimming removed 2 bases from V and 7 bases from J, with 14 bases in between. From germline, CDR1 is GTSNPN and CDR2 SVGIG (reference sequence). The DNA of the CDR3 is TGTGCCTGGAGTCGGGGGGCACCCGGCGGGGAGCTGTTTTTT. It codes for CAWSRGAPGGELFF. Looking up the rest from reference TRBV30 and TRBJ2-2 gives the full variable domain: SQTIHQWPATLVQPVGSPLSLECTVEGTSNPNLYWYRQAAGRGLQLLFYSVGIGQISSEVPQNLSASRPQDRQFILSSKKLLLSDSGFYLCAWSRGAPGGELFFGEGSRLTVL.

In this sample, this clonotype turned up a few times. The J gene is TRBJ2-5, the V gene TRBV6-1; D is undetermined. Looked up from germline, CDR1 is MNHNS and CDR2 is SASEGT. V lost 6 bases and J 4 bases, leaving 18 bases between the germline ends. This CDR3 has 15 residues. The CDR3: CASRADWVDPETQYF. In nucleotides, the CDR3 is TGTGCCAGCAGGGCCGACTGGGTTGACCCAGAGACCCAGTACTTC.

The V gene is TRBV15, the J gene TRBJ2-3; D remains unclear. CDR1 LNHNV and CDR2 YYDKDF come from the germline V gene (reference sequence). V lost 3 bases to trimming and J lost 3 bases, with 13 bases between them. The CDR3 covers 15 residues. CDR3 loop: CATSRTAGSTDTQYF. CDR3 coding DNA: TGTGCCACCAGCAGGACGGCAGGTAGTACAGATACGCAGTATTTT. Full variable domain (missing parts from reference TRBV15 and TRBJ2-3): DAMVIQNPRYQVTQFGKPVTLSCSQTLNHNVMYWYQQKSSQAPKLLFHYYDKDFNNEADTPDNFQSRRPNTSFCFLDIRSPGLGDTAMYLCATSRTAGSTDTQYFGPGTRLTVL.